These 30 T cell receptor beta chains were sequenced from one sample in a study of shared clonotypes between healthy human individuals. The protocol was immunoSEQ multiplex PCR, while the TCRdb copy is restricted to in-frame clones and leaves out a portion. The table includes roughly 1 million clones, 75% to 80% detected once. Sequencing used memory CD4+ T cells from PBMCs. The subset here: CD45RA-negative fraction. These receptors all come from a man aged 18 to 35 in good health. Some clones in this sample may be carry-over from other donors' samples.

The J gene is TRBJ1-2, the V gene TRBV25-1; D remains unclear. The germline V and J ends were trimmed by 5 bases and 4 bases, with 14 bases remaining between them. Germline CDR1 MGHDK, CDR2 SYGVNS. The CDR3 has 14 residues. This CDR3 reads CASSSTWGSYGYTF. In DNA, the CDR3 is TGTGCCAGCAGTTCGACATGGGGAAGCTATGGCTACACCTTC.

The chain links TRBV5-1 to TRBJ1-2; D call uncertain. Looked up from germline, CDR1 is SGHRS and CDR2 is YFSETQ. Trimming took 4 bases from V and 3 from J, leaving 16 bases between them. The CDR3 consists of 15 residues. CDR3 in amino acids: CASSPLAGVYYGYTF. DNA for the CDR3: TGCGCCAGCAGCCCCCTTGCCGGGGTTTACTATGGCTACACCTTC.

The CDR3 spells CASSVDREDEQFF. CDR3 sequence (DNA): TGTGCCAGCAGCGTGGACAGGGAGGATGAGCAGTTCTTC. The V gene is TRBV2, the J gene TRBJ2-1, with 8 bases matching TRBD1. The V gene end was trimmed by 6 bases and the J gene end by 8 bases; junction bases not matched to a gene: 6. The CDR3 contains 13 residues. Germline CDR1 reads SNHLY; CDR2 reads FYNNEI.

The chain combines TRBV6-6 with TRBJ1-5; perhaps TRBD1 as D (5 bases). V was trimmed by 4 bases and J by 9 bases, leaving 13 bases between them. Germline V gene data show CDR1 as MNHNY and CDR2 as SVGAGI (reference sequence). This CDR3 spans 13 amino acids. CDR3 nucleotides: TGTGCCAGCAGTTCGGGGGGGGTAGGGCCCCAGCATTTT. Its protein is CASSSGGVGPQHF.

This chain connects TRBV7-2 to TRBJ1-2; tentatively, D is TRBD1 (6 bases). Germline V gene sequence: CDR1 SGHTA, CDR2 FQGNSA. This CDR3 region has 13 residues. V lost 5 bases to trimming and J lost 4 bases, with 11 bases between them. The DNA of the CDR3 is TGTGCCAGCAGCCCAAGGGGGGGCTATGGCTACACCTTC. As protein: CASSPRGGYGYTF.

The chain is built from TRBV2 and TRBJ1-1; weak D call: TRBD1 (5 bases). The CDR3 consists of 12 residues. From germline, CDR1 is SNHLY and CDR2 FYNNEI. Deletions cut 6 bases from V and 10 bases from J, with 15 bases between. The CDR3 region is CASSFRDLRAFF. The CDR3 DNA reads TGTGCCAGCAGCTTCCGGGACCTGAGAGCTTTCTTT.

The chain couples TRBV6-1 to TRBJ2-7, with D uncertain. This CDR3 has 13 residues. The V and J ends lost 6 bases and 3 bases respectively, with 12 bases between them. The germline V gene has CDR1 MNHNS and CDR2 SASEGT. CDR3 in amino acids: CASRTNPYYEQYF. CDR3 bases: TGTGCCAGCAGGACGAACCCTTACTACGAGCAGTACTTC.

This clone was seen many times. The genes are TRBV4-1 and TRBJ2-5, with 10 positions matching TRBD1. The CDR3 contains 16 residues. Trimming cost V 5 bases and J 3 bases; bases outside gene matches: 9. Per germline, CDR1 MGHRA and CDR2 YSYEKL. CDR3 DNA sequence: TGCGCCAGCAGCAAGGAGCCTGGACAGGGGGAAGAGACCCAGTACTTC. This codes for CASSKEPGQGEETQYF.

In the case of this clone: A much more abundant neighbour one base away suggests this may be a read error. V is TRBV5-1 and J is TRBJ1-2; TRBD1 might be the D (5 bases). In germline, CDR1 is SGHRS, CDR2 YFSETQ. CDR3 length equals 15 residues. This CDR3 is CARSLGRGIDYGYTF. The CDR3 DNA sequence: TGCGCCCGCAGCTTGGGACGGGGGATTGACTATGGCTACACCTTC.

On this clone itself: Additional DNA sequences in this sample encode the identical CDR3. The chain recombines TRBV6-5 with TRBJ2-7; TRBD1 aligns across 11 bases. V shed 2 bases and J 2 bases; nucleotides not matched to a gene: 2. The CDR3 is made up of 15 amino acids. CDR1 is MNHEY, CDR2 SVGAGI, per germline. The CDR3 loop is CASSYQDRGPYEQYF. The CDR3 region has the DNA TGTGCCAGCAGTTACCAGGACAGGGGGCCCTACGAGCAGTACTTC.

As for this clone: Within the sample, other DNA sequences also encode this same CDR3. The chain couples TRBV15 to TRBJ2-1; tentatively, D is TRBD1 (6 bases). Germline CDR1 is LNHNV and CDR2 is YYDKDF (reference sequence). Trimming left V 1 base short and J 0 bases short, with 7 bases between. This CDR3 has 15 amino acids. DNA for the CDR3: TGTGCCACCAGCAGAGCACAGGGCTCCTACAATGAGCAGTTCTTC. Translating it yields CATSRAQGSYNEQFF.

The rearrangement joins TRBV25-1 to TRBJ2-5; D is perhaps TRBD2 (6 bases). The ends were cut back, 3 bases at V and 5 bases at J, with 16 bases in the middle. Germline assignment: CDR1 MGHDK and CDR2 SYGVNS. The CDR3 is 15 amino acids. DNA for the CDR3: TGTGCCAGCAGTGACGGCTACGCAAGCGGGGAGACCCAGTACTTC. This gives the protein CASSDGYASGETQYF.

The chain uses TRBV25-1 and TRBJ2-1; D assignment may be TRBD1 or TRBD2 (5 bases each). The ends were cut back, 5 bases at V and 8 bases at J, with 13 bases in the middle. CDR1 is MGHDK, CDR2 SYGVNS, per germline. CDR3 length equals 13 residues. The CDR3 spells CASSIRAGDEQFF. The CDR3 bases are TGTGCCAGCAGTATCAGGGCCGGGGATGAGCAGTTCTTC.

This clone has just one count. A much larger clone lies a single base off, so this may be a read error. This chain joins TRBV5-6 and TRBJ2-7, with D unclear. From germline, CDR1 is SGHDT and CDR2 YYEEEE. V lost 1 base and J 3 bases, leaving 2 bases between the germline ends. This CDR3 is 11 amino acids long. The CDR3 region has the DNA TGTGCCAGCAGCTTGTTCTACGAGCAGTACTTC. It yields the protein CASSLFYEQYF.

The chain employs TRBV4-2 and TRBJ2-5, with 10 positions matching TRBD2. V trimming: 0 bases; J trimming: 7 bases; junction bases outside the gene matches: 11. Germline CDR1 is LGHNA and CDR2 is YNFKEQ. The CDR3 is 17 residues long. In DNA, the CDR3 is TGTGCCAGCAGCCAAGAACTCCCGGCTAGCGGGAGAGGGACCCAGTACTTC. Encoded protein: CASSQELPASGRGTQYF.

This chain links TRBV7-8 with TRBJ2-7; 10 nucleotides line up with TRBD2. Germline CDR1 reads SGHVS; CDR2 reads FQNEAQ. Trimming removed 5 bases from V and 7 bases from J; junction bases left unmatched: 14. This CDR3 region has 16 residues. The DNA for the CDR3 is TGTGCCAGCAGCCCTAGCGTTCCTAGCGGGAGAGGAGAGCAGTACTTC. Protein product: CASSPSVPSGRGEQYF.

This chain's CDR3 is CASSGRGAETQYF. The CDR3 coding sequence is TGTGCCAGCAGCGGGCGCGGGGCGGAGACCCAGTACTTC. The chain combines TRBV6-6 with TRBJ2-5; D is possibly TRBD2 (6 bases). CDR3 size: 13 residues. The V gene's germline CDR1 is MNHNY and CDR2 SVGAGI (reference sequence). V was clipped by 6 bases and J by 5 bases, with 13 bases between them.

The chain uses TRBV28 and TRBJ2-4, with D possibly matching TRBD2 (5 bases). V shed 6 bases and J shed 1 base, with 10 bases lying between them. Germline V gene data show CDR1 as MDHEN and CDR2 as SYDVKM. The CDR3 totals 14 residues. For the CDR3, the DNA is TGTGCCAGCAGCCGTGTAGCGGCCAAAAACATTCAGTACTTC. Translation gives CASSRVAAKNIQYF.

This clone has at least ten counts. This chain joins TRBV19 and TRBJ2-5, with D possibly called TRBD1 or TRBD2 (5 bases each). This CDR3 has 14 amino acids. Germline CDR1 LNHDA, CDR2 SQIVND (reference sequence). V lost 7 bases and J 11 bases, leaving 23 bases between the germline ends. Here the CDR3 DNA reads TGTGCCAGTAAGTCAGGGAACCGGGACCAGGCGCAGTACTTC. Translation gives CASKSGNRDQAQYF.

The chain recombines TRBV19 with TRBJ1-5; unclear D gene. V gave up 9 bases and J gave up 7 bases, with 16 bases separating them. The CDR3 sequence is 13 residues long. The germline gives CDR1 LNHDA, CDR2 SQIVND (reference sequence). The chain's CDR3 is CASHDRGRQPQHF. The CDR3 DNA follows: TGTGCCAGCCATGATCGAGGGAGGCAGCCCCAGCATTTT.

Note on this clone: Other DNA sequences in this sample translate to the same CDR3. V is TRBV30 and J is TRBJ2-1; TRBD2 aligns across 9 bases. CDR1 and CDR2 (germline): GTSNPN, SVGIG (reference sequence). V shed 1 base and J 4 bases; nucleotides not matched to a gene: 2. CDR3 length equals 14 residues. CDR3 residues: CAWSALAGYNEQFF. Written as DNA, the CDR3 is TGTGCCTGGAGTGCCCTAGCGGGGTACAATGAGCAGTTCTTC.

The chain recombines TRBV29-1 with TRBJ2-1, with D unresolved. Germline V gene data show CDR1 as SQVTM and CDR2 as ANQGSEA. The CDR3 covers 12 residues. V was shortened by 7 bases and J by 0 bases, with 7 bases between the two germline ends. The DNA for the CDR3 is TGCAGCGCTTCAAGCTCCTACAATGAGCAGTTCTTC. Its protein is CSASSSYNEQFF.

The chain joins TRBV2 to TRBJ1-3, with D perhaps TRBD1 (6 bases). This CDR3 is built from 16 residues. V shed 3 bases and J shed 1 base, with 13 bases lying between them. Germline V gene data show CDR1 as SNHLY and CDR2 as FYNNEI. The CDR3 region has the DNA TGTGCCAGCAGTGATTTCAGGGGAAGATCTGGAAACACCATATATTTT. This translates into CASSDFRGRSGNTIYF.

V and J are TRBV6-1 and TRBJ2-7; 9 bases are a match to TRBD2. This CDR3 is 13 amino acids long. V was clipped by 7 bases and J by 3 bases; unmatched bases: 4. Germline loops: CDR1 MNHNS, CDR2 SASEGT. CDR3: CASIGLANYEQYF. Here the CDR3 DNA reads TGTGCCAGCATAGGACTAGCGAACTACGAGCAGTACTTC.

The chain joins TRBV5-4 to TRBJ2-3, with D possibly matching TRBD2 (5 bases). The CDR3 totals 14 residues. Germline V lookup: CDR1 SGHNT, CDR2 YYREEE (reference sequence). The V end lost 2 bases, the J end lost 4 bases, and 11 bases lay between the germline ends. For the CDR3, the DNA is TGTGCCAGCAGCTTCTTGGCTAGCCCAGATACGCAGTATTTT. Translating it yields CASSFLASPDTQYF. The whole variable domain, remainder taken from reference TRBV5-4 and TRBJ2-3, is ETGVTQSPTHLIKTRGQQVTLRCSSQSGHNTVSWYQQALGQGPQFIFQYYREEENGRGNFPPRFSGLQFPNYSSELNVNALELDDSALYLCASSFLASPDTQYFGPGTRLTVL.

The chain links TRBV5-1 to TRBJ2-3; tentative D call: TRBD1 (5 bases). Germline CDR1 is SGHRS and CDR2 is YFSETQ. V was shortened by 6 bases and J by 4 bases, with 18 bases between the two germline ends. CDR3 length: 15 amino acids. The CDR3: CASTTQGQGPDTQYF. CDR3 nucleotides: TGCGCCAGCACCACTCAGGGTCAGGGTCCAGATACGCAGTATTTT. Together with reference TRBV5-1 and TRBJ2-3, the CDR3 gives the full variable domain: KAGVTQTPRYLIKTRGQQVTLSCSPISGHRSVSWYQQTPGQGLQFLFEYFSETQRNKGNFPGRFSGRQFSNSRSEMNVSTLELGDSALYLCASTTQGQGPDTQYFGPGTRLTVL.

The sample holds one count of this clone. The chain carries TRBV9 and TRBJ2-2; D unclear. CDR1 is SGDLS and CDR2 is YYNGEE in the germline V gene. CDR3 length: 13 residues. Trimming pared 4 bases from V and 6 bases from J, leaving 10 bases between. The CDR3 DNA follows: TGTGCCAGCAGCCCCGCCCTTTCCGGGGAGCTGTTTTTT. Its protein product is CASSPALSGELFF.

This chain connects TRBV5-4 to TRBJ2-3, with D hard to call. Germline CDR1 is SGHNT and CDR2 is YYREEE (reference sequence). Trimming pared 0 bases from V and 2 bases from J, leaving 13 bases between. The CDR3 runs 16 residues. CDR3 bases: TGTGCCAGCAGCTTGGTACCCCAAGCCTTCACAGATACGCAGTATTTT. This gives the protein CASSLVPQAFTDTQYF.

This clone was picked up a small number of times. This chain links TRBV5-1 with TRBJ1-5; 7 bases map to TRBD1. Germline V lookup: CDR1 SGHRS, CDR2 YFSETQ. The junction had 6 bases not matched to a gene; V was cut back by 4 bases and J by 2 bases. The CDR3 length is 15 residues. This CDR3 reads CASSQTGNGNQPQHF. CDR3 bases: TGCGCCAGCAGCCAGACAGGGAACGGCAATCAGCCCCAGCATTTT. The entire variable domain, with the rest obtained from reference TRBV5-1 and TRBJ1-5, is as follows: KAGVTQTPRYLIKTRGQQVTLSCSPISGHRSVSWYQQTPGQGLQFLFEYFSETQRNKGNFPGRFSGRQFSNSRSEMNVSTLELGDSALYLCASSQTGNGNQPQHFGDGTRLSIL.

J is TRBJ1-1 and V is TRBV2; D not resolved. The CDR3 is 13 residues long. V gave up 3 bases and J gave up 2 bases, with 7 bases separating them. CDR1 is SNHLY, CDR2 FYNNEI, per germline. CDR3 nucleotides: TGTGCCAGCAGTGACTTCAGTAACACTGAAGCTTTCTTT. Its protein is CASSDFSNTEAFF.